This TCR beta chain was sequenced during a study of T cells after yellow fever vaccination. Study outcomes and limitations: Booster samples showed a return of most primary-vaccination clones (roughly 96% CD4, around 85% CD8).

As for this clonotype: Its cognate antigen is unknown.

The CDR3 contains 14 residues. The V end was cut by 5 bases, the J end by 5 bases, with 15 bases between. Germline lookup yields CDR1 SEHNR and CDR2 FQNEAQ (reference sequence). Researchers made TCR cDNA using 5'RACE template switching, and this step added a universal primer site and UMIs. One entry per CDR3 protein results from TCRdb running MiXCR on the 5' RACE reads. The sample includes a few hundred thousand distinct CDR3 sequences, about 5.2% of them seen just once. The source was CD4+ T cells sorted from PBMCs, collected on the day of the yellow fever booster vaccination. The clonotype was recovered from a man aged 18 to 29 who received the YFV17D yellow fever vaccine. The chain recombines TRBV7-9 with TRBJ2-5; D possibly uses TRBD1 or TRBD2 (5 bases each). The CDR3 bases are TGTGCCAGCAGCCCGGACTTTCAGGGCGAGACCCAGTACTTC. Protein sequence: CASSPDFQGETQYF.